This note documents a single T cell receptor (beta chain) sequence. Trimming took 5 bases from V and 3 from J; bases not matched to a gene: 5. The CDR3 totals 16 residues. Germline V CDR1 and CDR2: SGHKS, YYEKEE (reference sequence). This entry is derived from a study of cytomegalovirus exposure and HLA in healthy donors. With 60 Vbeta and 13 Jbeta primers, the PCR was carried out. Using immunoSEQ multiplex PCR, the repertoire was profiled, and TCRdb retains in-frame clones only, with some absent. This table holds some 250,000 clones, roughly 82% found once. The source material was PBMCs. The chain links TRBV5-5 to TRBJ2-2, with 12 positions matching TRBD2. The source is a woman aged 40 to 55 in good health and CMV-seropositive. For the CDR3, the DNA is TGTGCCAGCAGGAGGGGACTAGCGGGTGACACCGGGGAGCTGTTTTTT. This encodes CASRRGLAGDTGELFF.